Shown below are 21 T cell receptor beta chains from a single sample sequenced in a study of CD8+ T cells in alopecia areata. Treatment of the sample: oral pan-JAK inhibitor, 5-10 mg twice daily. As the sequencing template, cDNA was produced by extracting RNA and reverse transcribing it. Profiled with immunoSEQ multiplex PCR; TCRdb holds only in-frame clones, not every one. The repertoire holds around 100,000 clones, with about nine tenths as singletons. The source material was CD8+ T cells sorted from blood, sampled at approximately week 30, from a patient treated with tofacitinib. The receptors were gathered from a human donor with alopecia areata.

The gene calls are TRBV7-6 and TRBJ2-7; maybe TRBD1 (5 bases). Germline V gene data show CDR1 as SGHVS and CDR2 as FNYEAQ. V shed 5 bases and J shed 0 bases, with 20 bases lying between them. This CDR3 spans 17 amino acids. The CDR3 DNA follows: TGTGCCAGCAGCCGCAACCTGACAGTTCCCCGCTCCTACGAGCAGTACTTC. This sequence encodes CASSRNLTVPRSYEQYF.

This clone is large. The chain couples TRBV9 to TRBJ2-2, with 9 bases that match TRBD2. This CDR3 contains 17 residues. Trimming removed 0 bases from V and 7 bases from J; junction bases left unmatched: 10. In germline, CDR1 is SGDLS, CDR2 YYNGEE. In nucleotides, the CDR3 is TGTGCCAGCAGCGTAGAGGCGGGAGGGCCGTCAAGCGGGGAGCTGTTTTTT. It is translated as CASSVEAGGPSSGELFF. Full variable domain (outside the CDR3, taken from reference TRBV9 and TRBJ2-2): DSGVTQTPKHLITATGQRVTLRCSPRSGDLSVYWYQQSLDQGLQFLIQYYNGEERAKGNILERFSAQQFPDLHSELNLSSLELGDSALYFCASSVEAGGPSSGELFFGEGSRLTVL.

The chain has TRBV4-1 and TRBJ2-1, with 8 bases matching TRBD2. This CDR3 is built from 16 residues. The V gene end was trimmed by 1 base and the J gene end by 3 bases; junction bases not matched to a gene: 5. Germline V gene lookup returns CDR1 MGHRA and CDR2 YSYEKL. The CDR3 DNA reads TGCGCCAGCAGCCAAGCTGGACTAGCAAACTACAATGAGCAGTTCTTC. Translation: CASSQAGLANYNEQFF.

The chain joins TRBV7-6 to TRBJ2-2, with 14 nucleotides matching TRBD2. Germline V gene data show CDR1 as SGHVS and CDR2 as FNYEAQ. V lost 5 bases and J lost 0; bases outside the gene matches: 5. The CDR3 runs 18 residues. The CDR3, as DNA: TGTGCCAGCAGCGACAGACTAGCGGGAGGGGCGAACACCGGGGAGCTGTTTTTT. Its translation is CASSDRLAGGANTGELFF.

This rearrangement joins TRBV7-9 to TRBJ2-5, with a possible D match to TRBD2 (6 bases). The CDR3 length is 14 residues. Trimming took off 2 bases at V and 5 bases at J, with 12 bases between the two ends. Germline V gene sequence: CDR1 SEHNR, CDR2 FQNEAQ (reference sequence). CDR3 bases: TGTGCCAGCAGCTTATCGGGAGTTGGGGAGACCCAGTACTTC. It codes for CASSLSGVGETQYF.

The chain employs TRBV14 and TRBJ2-7; D is undetermined. CDR3 length: 13 residues. Per the germline V gene, CDR1 is SGHDN and CDR2 is FVKESK. The V gene lost 3 bases and the J gene lost 2 bases, with 8 bases spanning the gap. The chain's CDR3 is CASSHPDAYEQYF. As DNA, the CDR3 is TGTGCCAGCAGCCATCCCGACGCCTACGAGCAGTACTTC.

This rearrangement joins TRBV27 to TRBJ2-7; D gene ambiguous. CDR3 length: 15 amino acids. Germline-derived CDR1 and CDR2 are MNHEY and SMNVEV (reference sequence). The ends were cut back, 0 bases at V and 0 bases at J, with 9 bases in the middle. DNA of the CDR3: TGTGCCAGCAGTTTATCGGCCGTGAGCTCCTACGAGCAGTACTTC. As protein: CASSLSAVSSYEQYF.

This chain links TRBV5-4 with TRBJ2-3, with D maybe TRBD1 (5 bases). This CDR3 region has 14 residues. The V and J ends lost 1 base and 3 bases respectively, with 9 bases between them. In germline, CDR1 is SGHNT, CDR2 YYREEE (reference sequence). The CDR3 coding sequence is TGTGCCAGCAGCTTGCAGGGTTCGACAGATACGCAGTATTTT. This sequence encodes CASSLQGSTDTQYF.

The V call is TRBV25-1, the J call TRBJ2-1; no clear D. The V gene lost 4 bases and the J gene lost 8 bases, with 9 bases spanning the gap. This CDR3 contains 12 residues. Germline V CDR1 and CDR2: MGHDK, SYGVNS. CDR3 amino acids: CASSAIGYEQFF. CDR3 sequence (DNA): TGTGCCAGCAGTGCGATCGGTTATGAGCAGTTCTTC.

The CDR3 coding sequence is TGTGCCAGCACAGGGAGGGACCCAGATACGCAGTATTTT. Protein sequence: CASTGRDPDTQYF. The V gene is TRBV7-9, the J gene TRBJ2-3; 7 bases fit TRBD2. The CDR3 is made up of 13 amino acids. V lost 7 bases, J lost 4 bases, and 5 bases stayed unmatched. Germline V gene sequence: CDR1 SEHNR, CDR2 FQNEAQ (reference sequence).

The chain has TRBV4-1 and TRBJ2-3; 7 nucleotides line up with TRBD1. The CDR3 extends over 15 amino acids. The J segment lost 5 bases and the V segment lost 4 bases, leaving 9 bases of the junction unmatched. Germline CDR1 reads MGHRA; CDR2 reads YSYEKL. Here the CDR3 DNA reads TGCGCCAGCAGCCGACCCCGGGACAGACAAGATACGCAGTATTTT. Translation gives CASSRPRDRQDTQYF.

The rearrangement uses TRBV4-2 and TRBJ2-7; D may match TRBD1 or TRBD2 (5 bases each). Per germline, CDR1 LGHNA and CDR2 YNFKEQ. The CDR3 extends over 13 amino acids. The V end was cut by 8 bases, the J end by 2 bases, with 13 bases between. The CDR3, as DNA: TGTGCCAGCGCCGGGACGGAGACCTACGAGCAGTACTTC. It translates to CASAGTETYEQYF.

The gene calls are TRBV29-1 and TRBJ2-5, with TRBD2 identical over 8 bases. The J call may be faulty, since TRBJ2-7 better matches the DNA end. The CDR3 is made up of 12 amino acids. Germline V lookup: CDR1 SQVTM, CDR2 ANQGSEA. The CDR3 DNA follows: TGCAGCGCCCTCGGGGGGGCAGGCGAGCAGTACTTC. Translating gives CSALGGAGEQYF.

The V call is TRBV5-5, the J call TRBJ2-6; no clear D. CDR3 length: 11 amino acids. The germline V gene encodes CDR1 SGHKS and CDR2 YYEKEE (reference sequence). Trimming stripped 3 bases from V and 13 bases from J, with 8 bases between. CDR3 in amino acids: CASSSLLVLTF. CDR3 bases: TGTGCCAGCAGCTCCCTCCTGGTCCTGACTTTC.

The chain couples TRBV10-2 to TRBJ2-1, with a tentative D call TRBD2 (5 bases). Germline V gene data show CDR1 as WSHSY and CDR2 as SAAADI. The CDR3 is 16 amino acids. The V and J ends lost 8 bases and 4 bases respectively, with 21 bases between them. DNA of the CDR3: TGCGCCAGCTTTTTCGGTCTAGCCAAAGGATACAATGAGCAGTTCTTC. This translates into CASFFGLAKGYNEQFF.

V is TRBV9 and J is TRBJ2-3, with D possibly being TRBD1 (6 bases). The germline CDR1 and CDR2 sequences are SGDLS and YYNGEE. The ends were cut back, 0 bases at V and 12 bases at J, with 14 bases in the middle. The CDR3 is 13 amino acids. The CDR3 DNA reads TGTGCCAGCAGCGTAGAGGGGCACAGGGCTCAGTATTTT. This translates into CASSVEGHRAQYF.

The chain combines TRBV18 with TRBJ2-7; no firm D call. Between the trimmed V and J ends, which lost 2 bases and 4 bases, there was a span of 6 bases. This CDR3 region has 12 residues. CDR1 and CDR2 (germline): KGHSH, LQKENI. The CDR3 loop reads CASSPSKYEQYF. In DNA, the CDR3 is TGTGCCAGCTCACCATCTAAGTACGAGCAGTACTTC.

The genes are TRBV5-1 and TRBJ2-2; D may be TRBD2 (5 bases). CDR3 length equals 16 residues. With 0 bases removed from V and 4 bases from J, the gap between germline ends came to 13 bases. The germline V gene has CDR1 SGHRS and CDR2 YFSETQ. CDR3 amino acids: CASSLAFAGTTGELFF. As DNA, the CDR3 is TGCGCCAGCAGCTTGGCGTTTGCGGGCACCACCGGGGAGCTGTTTTTT.

The chain has TRBV10-2 and TRBJ2-3; D is possibly TRBD2 (5 bases). CDR1 and CDR2 from the germline V gene are WSHSY and SAAADI. This CDR3 region has 10 residues. Trimming removed 10 bases at V and 13 bases at J, with 15 bases between. The CDR3, as DNA: TGCGCCACCGGGGATTCTAGGGAGTATTTT. This encodes CATGDSREYF.

The gene calls are TRBV30 and TRBJ2-7; tentative D call: TRBD1 (5 bases). Germline V lookup: CDR1 GTSNPN, CDR2 SVGIG (reference sequence). This CDR3 spans 15 amino acids. Trimming pared 7 bases from V and 0 bases from J, leaving 19 bases between. The CDR3 loop is CASLPKDKYSYEQYF. The CDR3 DNA is TGTGCCTCTCTCCCTAAGGACAAGTACTCCTACGAGCAGTACTTC.

The chain is built from TRBV9 and TRBJ1-1; no clear D gene. Germline values: CDR1 SGDLS, CDR2 YYNGEE. The CDR3 spans 12 residues. The ends were cut back, 4 bases at V and 7 bases at J, with 11 bases in the middle. The CDR3 region has the DNA TGTGCCAGCAGCAGCGGCGCGAGTGAAGCTTTCTTT. Its protein is CASSSGASEAFF.